Listed below are T cell receptor beta chains from one sample, sequenced in a study of T cell responses to AZD1222 COVID-19 vaccine. The protocol was immunoSEQ multiplex PCR, while the TCRdb copy is restricted to in-frame clones and leaves out a portion. Counted here are over 95,000 clones, around nine tenths occurring once; the ten biggest clones make up less than 15%. This sample comprised peripheral blood, obtained on day 0 of AZD1222 vaccination. The receptors were gathered from an adult in good health. CDR3s include the opening cysteine and the closing phenylalanine or tryptophan. The order of the fields is J gene, clone size, V gene, D gene, CDR3 DNA, CDR3 protein. D genes are given only for firm matches. Rows may omit the clone size; those that give it use once, few, many or a size class.

TRBJ2-2 . TRBV7-7 TRBD2 TGTGCTAGCAGCTTAAGCGGGGTGAACACCGGGGAGCTGTTTTTT CASSLSGVNTGELFF
TRBJ2-3 . TRBV6-2/TRBV6-3 . TGTGCCAGCACCCCGGGGCGGGTTTCTAGCACAGATACGCAGTATTTT CASTPGRVSSTDTQYF
TRBJ2-3 . TRBV15 . TGTGCCACCAGCAGAGATGACGGACGCACAGATACGCAGTATTTT CATSRDDGRTDTQYF
TRBJ1-4 . TRBV7-9 . TGTGCCAGCAGCTTAACAGCCCCCAGGGATGAAAAACTGTTTTTT CASSLTAPRDEKLFF
TRBJ1-2 . TRBV28 . TGTGCCTCATTCAGCAACAACTATGGCTACACCTTC CASFSNNYGYTF
TRBJ2-7 . TRBV5-8 . TGTGCCAGCAGCTCCGTGGGGGCAGGCTACGAGCAGTACTTC CASSSVGAGYEQYF
TRBJ2-7 . TRBV24-1 TRBD2 TGTGCCACCAGTGATCACGGGACTAGCGGGAGGTACGAGCAGTACTTC CATSDHGTSGRYEQYF
TRBJ2-5 . TRBV3-1/TRBV3-2 . TGTGCCAGCAGCCAAGTCTGGGAGACCCAGTACTTC CASSQVWETQYF
TRBJ1-5 . TRBV27 . TGTGCCAGCAGTCCCCGGGACCTGGCTGGCAATCAGCCCCAGCATTTT CASSPRDLAGNQPQHF
TRBJ1-2 . TRBV10-3 TRBD1 TGTGCCATCGCGGCATCCGGGACAGGGGGTAACTATGGCTACACCTTC CAIAASGTGGNYGYTF
TRBJ2-1 . TRBV5-6 . TGTGCCAGCAGCTTTACCCCCAATGAGCAGTTCTTC CASSFTPNEQFF
TRBJ1-2 . TRBV6-2/TRBV6-3 . TGTGCCAGCAGTTCAGCCCCACCTACTAACTATGGCTACACCTTC CASSSAPPTNYGYTF
TRBJ2-2 . TRBV28 . TGTGCTATGAGGGGGTCCAGATTCAGGTCCGGGGAGCTGTTTTTT CAMRGSRFRSGELFF
TRBJ2-7 . TRBV6-5 . TGTGCCAGCACCCTACCGGGACCCGACTCCTACGAGCAGTACTTC CASTLPGPDSYEQYF
TRBJ1-6 . TRBV7-9 TRBD1 TGTGCCAGCAGCTTTAGGGGGCAAGGGGTCCATTCACCCCTCCACTTT CASSFRGQGVHSPLHF
TRBJ1-5 . TRBV6-2/TRBV6-3 . TGTGCCAGCAGTTACTCGAAGGTGTCGAATCAGCCCCAGCATTTT CASSYSKVSNQPQHF
TRBJ1-5 . TRBV2 . TGTGCCAGCAGTCTACAGGGAAGAGGCAATCAGCCCCAGCATTTT CASSLQGRGNQPQHF
TRBJ2-1 . TRBV27 . TGTGCCAGCAGCCCATATGGGGGAGGTGAGCAGTTCTTC CASSPYGGGEQFF
TRBJ1-5 . TRBV12-3/TRBV12-4 . TGTGCCAGCAGTTCACAACGGTTATTACCCCAGCATTTT CASSSQRLLPQHF
TRBJ2-2 . TRBV7-3 . TGTGCCAGTAGGAAGGACGCGAACACCGGGGAGCTGTTTTTT CASRKDANTGELFF
TRBJ2-7 few TRBV7-2 TRBD2 TGTGCCAGCAGCTCTCTAGCGGGAGGGTACCGGAGGACCTACGAGCAGTACTTC CASSSLAGGYRRTYEQYF
TRBJ1-2 . TRBV12-3/TRBV12-4 . TGTGCCAGCAGTTCGGGCCTTAGGAACACCTTC CASSSGLRNTF
TRBJ2-7 . TRBV27 . TGTGCCAGTAGGAGCAGGGGAATCTACGAGCAGTACTTC CASRSRGIYEQYF
TRBJ2-1 once TRBV19 . TGTGCCAGTAGTATCCGGGACACCAACAATGAGCAGTTCTTC CASSIRDTNNEQFF
TRBJ2-3 . TRBV7-3 TRBD2 TGTGCCAGCAGCGATAGCGGGAGGGCCGCAGATACGCAGTATTTT CASSDSGRAADTQYF
TRBJ2-7 . TRBV14 TRBD2 TGTGCCAGCAGCCCCCCCGGACTAGGGAGGGTAAGCGAGCAGTACTTC CASSPPGLGRVSEQYF
TRBJ2-7 . TRBV5-1 TRBD1 TGCGCCAGCAGCTTGCCCGGGACAGGGGGAGAGCAGTACTTC CASSLPGTGGEQYF
TRBJ2-3 . TRBV24-1 TRBD2 TGTGCCACCAGTGATAGACTAGCGGGAGTAAGAGATACGCAGTATTTT CATSDRLAGVRDTQYF
TRBJ1-3 . TRBV6-5 . TGTGCCAGCTTCTTTGGCTCTGGAAACACCATATATTTT CASFFGSGNTIYF
TRBJ2-6 . TRBV11-3 . TGTGCCAGCAGCTTAGATCGGCAGGGGCTTGGGGGAACTGGGGCCAACGTCCTGACTTTC CASSLDRQGLGGTGANVLTF
TRBJ1-5 . TRBV28 . TGTGCCAGCAGTCTACGACAGGTTCGGCAGCCCCAGCATTTT CASSLRQVRQPQHF